This T cell receptor beta chain was recovered during a study of vaccination and CD4 T cells after COVID-19 (dated by TCRdb to the early 2020s). For the study in its entirety: SARS-CoV-2 positivity had been established in the convalescent patients by nasal swab PCR, and mild disease was recorded in eight to ten of these patients and severe disease in one. In some eleven COVID-19 convalescent patients and 4 infection-naive healthy vaccine recipients, researchers compared the spike-specific CD4+ TCR repertoire from before mRNA vaccination with the repertoire from after. Post-COVID blood samples from convalescent patients were collected a median of roughly 100 days after diagnosis, with a range of 35 to 161 days. Each participant got two doses of either the Pfizer-BioNTech BNT162b2 vaccine (n=8) or the Moderna mRNA-1273 vaccine (n=2). Culture stimuli were overlapping spike peptide pools from SARS-CoV-2 and from the common cold coronaviruses HCoV-NL63, HCoV-OC43 and HCoV-229E. As controls, cultures received a CEFX viral epitope pool (the positive control), an HIV-1 Nef peptide pool (the negative control), or no peptide at all. The convalescent cohort included six males and four females, with two Hispanic individuals, seven Caucasians, two Asians and one multiracial person. Post-vaccine blood samples were obtained a median of approximately 70 days after the second vaccine dose, with a range of roughly 13 to 250 days.

For this clonotype: Its antigen has not been determined. No base quality information exists; no much larger clone differs at one position.

The treatment or condition label here, explained by the study, means: roughly 10-day PBMC culture with coronavirus spike peptide pools or control peptides (ViraFEST assay). To expand antigen-specific T cells with peptide pools and then pick out the expanded clonotypes through TCR sequencing, the study relied on the ViraFEST assay. The convalescent patients' positive SARS-CoV-2 PCR tests fell between March and December 2020, which was before the Alpha, Beta and Delta variants emerged in the United States. Each well held 2.1 million or so PBMCs cultured in IMDM containing about 5% human AB serum and about 10 IU/ml IL-2, with 10 ug/ml peptide pools added. Half of the culture medium was replaced with fresh IL-2-containing medium on days 3 and 7. After roughly 11 days of culture, CD4+ T cells were isolated by negative selection with the EasySep CD4+ T cell isolation kit. PBMCs were separated from whole blood using Ficoll-Paque Plus gradient centrifugation and then either used fresh or cryopreserved at -140C. Each culture condition was generally run in triplicate wells.

The CDR3 goes from the cysteine to the phenylalanine over 14 residues. CDR3 DNA is the only sequence kept; it has 42 bases, read in frame from the first base. Here V drops 4 bases and J drops 4 bases, and the junction holds 6 bases not matched to any gene. Taken from the germline V gene, the CDR1 and CDR2 loops are SNHLY and FYNNEI. Library construction relied on PCR. At the Johns Hopkins FTIC core, DNA from the cultured CD4+ T cells underwent TCR sequencing with the Oncomine TCR Beta short-read assay. The QIAamp micro DNA kit was used to extract genomic DNA from the cultured CD4+ T cells. The Oncomine TCR Beta libraries from cultured CD4+ T cells were pooled using unique dual indexes and then sequenced on an Illumina iSeq 100. In the paper's pipeline: Non-productive sequences were removed, and CDR3s not starting with C, not ending with F or W, or shorter than 7 amino acids were discarded. Antigen-specific clonotypes were identified using the MANAFEST web application through comparison of peptide-stimulated wells with reference and other culture wells. An FDR below 0.05, an odds ratio above 5, and a productive frequency above 0.1% in at least two of three replicate wells were required for clones to be considered positive. A clonotype counted as cross-reactive if it showed significant expansion both in the SARS-CoV-2 spike wells and in at least one common cold coronavirus spike condition. Levenshtein distances (stringdist) and unrooted phylogenetic trees (ape) in R version 3.6.1 were used to assess CDR3 homology. TCRdb applied fastp at Q25 and MiXCR to the public reads, then kept only in-frame beta chains. Each entry is one CDR3 protein sequence, shown with its most common DNA and genes. The V and J calls here are based on TCRdb, not the publication. The sample table holds about 10,000 distinct CDR3 sequences, of which under 60% were seen once. The top ten clonotypes cover around 20% of the sample.

Findings and caveats that apply to the study as a whole: Among convalescent patients, a median roughly 84% of the SARS-CoV-2-reactive clones seen after vaccination appeared only after vaccination, which suggests priming specific to the vaccine. The number of convalescent patients in the study was relatively small, and the study did not examine early timepoints following natural infection. In convalescent patients, nearly all vaccine-specific clones (304 of 307) were found to be mono-reactive for SARS-CoV-2 spike rather than cross-reactive with common cold coronaviruses. The median number of SARS-CoV-2-reactive clonotypes rose from around 20 after infection to 38 after vaccination, but the change was not significant.

This chain joins TRBV2 to TRBJ2-7; 8 central nucleotides agree with TRBD2. Material for sequencing was CD4+ T cells from blood, cultured in vitro. This TCR was recovered from a human donor who had recovered from COVID-19. The DNA sequence follows: TGTGCCAGCAGTGTCGGGGGGGGAGGGTACGAGCAGTACTTC. Translated, it reads CASSVGGGGYEQYF. The entire variable domain, with the stretches around the CDR3 drawn from the reference TRBV2 and TRBJ2-7 proteins, is EPEVTQTPSHQVTQMGQEVILRCVPISNHLYFYWYRQILGQKVEFLVSFYNNEISEKSEIFDDQFSVERPDGSNFTLKIRSTKLEDSAMYFCASSVGGGGYEQYFGPGTRLTVT.